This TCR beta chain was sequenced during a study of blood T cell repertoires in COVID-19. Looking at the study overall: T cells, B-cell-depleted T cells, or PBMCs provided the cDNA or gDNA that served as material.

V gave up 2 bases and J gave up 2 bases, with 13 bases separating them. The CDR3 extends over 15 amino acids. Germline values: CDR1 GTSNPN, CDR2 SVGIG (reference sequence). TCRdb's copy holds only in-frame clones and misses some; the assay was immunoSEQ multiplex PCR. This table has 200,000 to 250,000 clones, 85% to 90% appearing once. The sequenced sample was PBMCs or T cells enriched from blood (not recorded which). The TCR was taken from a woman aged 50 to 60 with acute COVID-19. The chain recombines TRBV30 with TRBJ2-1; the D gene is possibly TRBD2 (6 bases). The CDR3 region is CAWSTRGLPYNEQFF. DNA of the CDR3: TGTGCCTGGAGTACGCGGGGCCTACCCTACAATGAGCAGTTCTTC.